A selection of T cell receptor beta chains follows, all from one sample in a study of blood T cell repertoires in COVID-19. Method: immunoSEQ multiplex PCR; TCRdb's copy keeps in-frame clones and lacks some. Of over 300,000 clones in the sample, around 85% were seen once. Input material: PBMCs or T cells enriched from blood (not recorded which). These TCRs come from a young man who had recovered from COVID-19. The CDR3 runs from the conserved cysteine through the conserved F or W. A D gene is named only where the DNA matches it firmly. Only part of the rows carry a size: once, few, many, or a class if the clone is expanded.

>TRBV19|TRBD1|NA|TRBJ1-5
TGTGCCAGTACCCTTGGGACAGGGGTTGTTCAGCCCCAGCATTTT
CASTLGTGVVQPQHF
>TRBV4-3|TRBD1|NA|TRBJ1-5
TGCGCCAGCAGCCAACGGACAGGGCCCGATCAGCCCCAGCATTTT
CASSQRTGPDQPQHF
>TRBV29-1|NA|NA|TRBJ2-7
TGCAGCGTTGGGCCACAGAGCTCCTACGAGCAGTACTTC
CSVGPQSSYEQYF
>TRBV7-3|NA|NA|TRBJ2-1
TGTGCCAGCAGCTCGGGACTGTACAATGAGCAGTTCTTC
CASSSGLYNEQFF
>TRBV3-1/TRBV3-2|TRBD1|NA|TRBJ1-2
TGTGCCAGCAGCCAAGATGCCACAGGGGCGGGTGGCTACACCTTC
CASSQDATGAGGYTF
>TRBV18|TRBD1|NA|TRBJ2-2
TGTGCCAGCTCACCAAAACAGGGGTTGACCGGGGAGCTGTTTTTT
CASSPKQGLTGELFF
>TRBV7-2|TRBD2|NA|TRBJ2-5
TGTGCCAGCAGCCCTCCGGGACTACTAGAGACCCAGTACTTC
CASSPPGLLETQYF
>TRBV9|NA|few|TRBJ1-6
TGTGCCAGCAGCGAGCTACCGGTACAGGGACGCTCACCCCTCCACTTT
CASSELPVQGRSPLHF
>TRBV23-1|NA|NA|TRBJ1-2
TGCGCCAGCAGTCCTAGGGGCTACACCTTC
CASSPRGYTF
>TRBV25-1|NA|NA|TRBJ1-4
TGTGCCAGCAGTGAATTATCGGTGGAAAAACTGTTTTTT
CASSELSVEKLFF
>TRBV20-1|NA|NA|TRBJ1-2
TGCAGTGCTAGAGCTACAGGGTTGCCCTTC
CSARATGLPF
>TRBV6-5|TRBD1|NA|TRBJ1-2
TGTGCCAGCACTCCATGGGACAGCGACTATGGCTACACCTTC
CASTPWDSDYGYTF
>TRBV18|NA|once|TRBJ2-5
TGTGCCAGCTCACCACTTAGTACAGAAGAGACCCAGTACTTC
CASSPLSTEETQYF
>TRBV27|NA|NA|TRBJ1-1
TGTGCCAGCAGGTCAGGGGTGGGGAGTTATGATTTCTTT
CASRSGVGSYDFF
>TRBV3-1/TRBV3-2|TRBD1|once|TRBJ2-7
TGTGCCAGCAGGGACGGGACAGTCTCCTACGAGCAGTACTTC
CASRDGTVSYEQYF
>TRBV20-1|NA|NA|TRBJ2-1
TGCAGTGCTAGAGACCCGGTCGGGGGGTTCTTC
CSARDPVGGFF
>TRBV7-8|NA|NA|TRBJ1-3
TGTGCCAGCAGCTTAGGGGAGACAACAGGGTTGAACACCATATATTTT
CASSLGETTGLNTIYF
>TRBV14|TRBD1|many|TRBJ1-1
TGTGCCAGCAGACAGACAGGGGGCGTCACTGAAGCTTTCTTT
CASRQTGGVTEAFF
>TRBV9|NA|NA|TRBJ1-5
TGTGCCAGCAGTGAAGGTGGAGGCAATCAGCCCCAGCATTTT
CASSEGGGNQPQHF
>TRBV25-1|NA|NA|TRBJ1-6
TGTGCCAGCAGTGAGGTGGGGAGGACTTATAATTCACCCCTCCACTTT
CASSEVGRTYNSPLHF
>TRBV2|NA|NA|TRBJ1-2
TGTGCCAGCTTTAAGGGGCAGGGTGGCTACACCTTC
CASFKGQGGYTF
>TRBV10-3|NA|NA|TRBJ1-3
TGTGCCATCAGGGATGGGCTGTCTGGAAACACCATATATTTT
CAIRDGLSGNTIYF
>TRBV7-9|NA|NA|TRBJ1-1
TGTGCCAGCAGCCGAGGGTTAAGGGCTGAAGCTTTCTTT
CASSRGLRAEAFF
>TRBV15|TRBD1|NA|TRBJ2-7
TGTGCCACCAGCAGGGCCGGGACAGGGGCGGTCGAGCAGTACTTC
CATSRAGTGAVEQYF
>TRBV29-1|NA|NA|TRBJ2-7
TGCAGCGTGAAGGGGGTAGCAAGGAGGCAGTACTTC
CSVKGVARRQYF
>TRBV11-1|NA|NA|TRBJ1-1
TGTGCCAGCAGCTCACAAACGGGCACTGAAGCTTTCTTT
CASSSQTGTEAFF
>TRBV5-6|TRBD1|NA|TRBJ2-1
TGTGCCAGCAGCCCGTTCATGGGACAGGGCAACAATGAGCAGTTCTTC
CASSPFMGQGNNEQFF
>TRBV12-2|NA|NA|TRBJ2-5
TGTGCAAGTCGCTTAGAGCTGAGGACTAGCGGGGGGGTTACCTACCAAGAGACCCAGTACTTC
CASRLELRTSGGVTYQETQYF
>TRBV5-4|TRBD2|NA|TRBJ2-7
TGTGCCAGCAGCTTGGGACTAGCGGGGGCCTACGAGCAGTACTTC
CASSLGLAGAYEQYF
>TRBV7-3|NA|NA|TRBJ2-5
TGTGCCAGCAGCTTAACCCCGGGGGAGACCCAGTACTTC
CASSLTPGETQYF
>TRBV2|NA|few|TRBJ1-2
TGTGCCAGCAGTGAAAACAGGGAATCAGATGGCTACACCTTC
CASSENRESDGYTF
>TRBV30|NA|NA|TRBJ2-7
TGTGCCTGGAGTACAGGCCCCGAGCAGTACTTC
CAWSTGPEQYF
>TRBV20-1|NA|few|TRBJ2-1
TGCAGTGCTAGAGTAGCGACTGAGCAGTTCTTC
CSARVATEQFF
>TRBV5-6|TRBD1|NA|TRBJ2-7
TGTGCCAGCAGCTGGGACAGGTCCTCCTACGAGCAGTACTTC
CASSWDRSSYEQYF
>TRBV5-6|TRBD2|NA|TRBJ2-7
TGTGCCAGCAGCTTGGGACTAGCCGGCTCCTACGAGCAGTACTTC
CASSLGLAGSYEQYF
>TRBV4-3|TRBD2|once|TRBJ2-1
TGCGCCAGCAGCCAGGTACTAGCGGGAAATGAGCAGTTCTTC
CASSQVLAGNEQFF
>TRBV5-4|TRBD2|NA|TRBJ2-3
TGTGCCAGCAGCTTGGGTAGCGGGGGGACCCTAATAGATACGCAGTATTTT
CASSLGSGGTLIDTQYF
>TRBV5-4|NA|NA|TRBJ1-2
TGTGCCAGCAGCTTAAGTCCGGCGGTTAGACAGATCAACTATGGCTACACCTTC
CASSLSPAVRQINYGYTF
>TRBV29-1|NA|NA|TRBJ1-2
TGCAGCGTTGCAGGGACACCCGCTAACTATGGCTACACCTTC
CSVAGTPANYGYTF
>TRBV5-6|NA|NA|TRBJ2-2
TGTGCCAGCAGCTTGTACAGCAAGACGGTGAGAACCGGGGAGCTGTTTTTT
CASSLYSKTVRTGELFF